This is a list of T cell receptor beta chains from one sample in a study of blood T cell repertoires in COVID-19. Sequenced by immunoSEQ multiplex PCR; TCRdb stores in-frame clones only, minus some. The sample yields more than 400,000 clones, roughly 87% seen once. Material for sequencing was PBMCs or T cells enriched from blood (not recorded which). These receptors were obtained from a woman in her late teens or twenties who had recovered from COVID-19. Both conserved end residues are part of each CDR3. The D gene is left open where the match is weak. Clone sizes are given selectively: once, few, many, or a class where the clone is expanded.

v_gene	abundance	d_gene	j_gene	CDR3nt	CDR3aa
TRBV7-2	-	-	TRBJ2-5	TGTGCCAGCAGTCCTAAAAGCCGTATAGAGACCCAGTACTTC	CASSPKSRIETQYF
TRBV9	-	-	TRBJ2-3	TGTGCCAGCAGCCCGGGGAGATTCGGGGATACGCAGTATTTT	CASSPGRFGDTQYF
TRBV2	-	TRBD1	TRBJ1-4	TGTGCCAGCAAACAGGGGTCAACTAATGAAAAACTGTTTTTT	CASKQGSTNEKLFF
TRBV4-1	-	-	TRBJ1-1	TGCGCCAGCAGCCAAGTCGGTAACCAAGAAGCTTTCTTT	CASSQVGNQEAFF
TRBV9	few	TRBD1	TRBJ1-3	TGTGCCAGCAGCCCAAGACAGGGGACTGGAAACACCATATATTTT	CASSPRQGTGNTIYF
TRBV3-1/TRBV3-2	once	-	TRBJ2-7	TGTGCCAGCGGGAGTTTTTCCTACGAGCAGTACTTC	CASGSFSYEQYF
TRBV20-1	once	-	TRBJ1-2	TGCAGTGCTAGACGGGGGAATGACTACACCTTC	CSARRGNDYTF
TRBV12-5	few	-	TRBJ1-6	TGTGCTAGTGGTTTGGAGAGGTCACCCCTCCACTTT	CASGLERSPLHF
TRBV7-2	-	TRBD2	TRBJ2-1	TGTGCCAGCAGCTCGACGGGGACTAGCGGGGGAGAGCAGTTCTTC	CASSSTGTSGGEQFF
TRBV5-1	-	-	TRBJ2-7	TGCGCCAGCAGCTTGGCCGGAGGGGACGGCGAGCAGTACTTC	CASSLAGGDGEQYF
TRBV19	-	-	TRBJ2-5	TGTGCCAGTAGTCAGTCATCCTACCAAGAGACCCAGTACTTC	CASSQSSYQETQYF
TRBV6-1	-	-	TRBJ2-5	TGTGCCAGCAGTGAAGCAGGAGCTGGCGAGACCCAGTACTTC	CASSEAGAGETQYF
TRBV11-2	-	-	TRBJ1-4	TGTGCCAGCAGCTCCCTGACAGCAACTAATGAAAAACTGTTTTTT	CASSSLTATNEKLFF
TRBV6-5	-	-	TRBJ1-1	TGTGCCAGCACCGGGAACACTGAAGCTTTCTTT	CASTGNTEAFF
TRBV5-1	-	TRBD2	TRBJ2-5	TGCGCCAGCAGCTTGGAAGCGGGGTTGCAGGAGACCCAGTACTTC	CASSLEAGLQETQYF
TRBV6-5	-	-	TRBJ1-1	TGTGCCAGCAGCCGGGGGATACTAAACACTGAAGCTTTCTTT	CASSRGILNTEAFF
TRBV6-5	once	-	TRBJ2-5	TGTGCCAGCAGAGTCGACGTGCTCAGGGAGACCCAGTACTTC	CASRVDVLRETQYF
TRBV21-1	-	-	TRBJ1-5	TGTGCCAGCAGGCAAAGACAGGGGAGGCCTTATAGCAATCAGCCCCAGCATTTT	CASRQRQGRPYSNQPQHF
TRBV18	-	-	TRBJ2-2	TGTGCCAGCTCATCCGGACTTTCGAACACCGGGGAGCTGTTTTTT	CASSSGLSNTGELFF
TRBV20-1	few	-	TRBJ2-7	TGCAGTGCTAGTAGGAGGCAGGGGCCCCCCTACGAGCAGTACTTC	CSASRRQGPPYEQYF
TRBV18	few	-	TRBJ1-1	TGTGCCAGCTCACCCGGACAGAACACTGAAGCTTTCTTT	CASSPGQNTEAFF
TRBV2	-	TRBD2	TRBJ2-7	TGTGCCAGCAGTTTATACCTGACTAGCGGGGGTGGATCCTACGAGCAGTACTTC	CASSLYLTSGGGSYEQYF
TRBV2	once	-	TRBJ1-4	TGTGCCAGCAGTGGAATCGCGGGCCCGGATGAAAAACTGTTTTTT	CASSGIAGPDEKLFF
TRBV7-2	-	-	TRBJ1-4	TGTGCCAGCAGCCTGTGGAGCGGCGCGAGGGAAAAACTGTTTTTT	CASSLWSGAREKLFF
TRBV7-2	few	TRBD2	TRBJ2-5	TGTGCCAGCAGCCCCGGAGTAGCGGGGCCCCAAGAGACCCAGTACTTC	CASSPGVAGPQETQYF
TRBV27	few	-	TRBJ2-7	TGTGCCAGCAGTTTAATAGATTCCCCCTACGAGCAGTACTTC	CASSLIDSPYEQYF
TRBV28	-	-	TRBJ1-2	TGTGCCAGCAGCCCTTTCCAGGACAGCATGAATGGCTACACCTTC	CASSPFQDSMNGYTF
TRBV9	-	TRBD1	TRBJ1-2	TGTGCCAGCAGCGCATGGACAGGGATGGATCACGGCTACACCTTC	CASSAWTGMDHGYTF
TRBV28	-	-	TRBJ1-3	TGTGCCAGCAGTCGCCCGGGCTCTGGAAACACCATATATTTT	CASSRPGSGNTIYF
TRBV9	-	TRBD1	TRBJ1-1	TGTGCCAGCAGCCCCCGACAGGGTGGGACTGAAGCTTTCTTT	CASSPRQGGTEAFF
TRBV5-7	-	TRBD2	TRBJ2-5	TGTGCCAGCAGTCTTCGACTAGCGGGGGGGCCGATCGCCGAGACCCAGTACTTC	CASSLRLAGGPIAETQYF
TRBV6-4	-	TRBD1	TRBJ1-2	TGTGCCAGCAGTGACCCCAGACCGACAGGGGCTGGCTACACCTTC	CASSDPRPTGAGYTF
TRBV5-5	-	-	TRBJ1-1	TGTGCCAGCAGCCTCGGGGGGAACACTGAAGCTTTCTTT	CASSLGGNTEAFF
TRBV5-6	-	-	TRBJ2-7	TGTGCCAGCAGCTCTACTAAGGGGAGGTACGAGCAGTACTTC	CASSSTKGRYEQYF
TRBV7-2	-	-	TRBJ1-1	TGTGCCAGCAGCTTAGAACAGGGTTTGGACACTGAAGCTTTCTTT	CASSLEQGLDTEAFF
TRBV6-5	-	-	TRBJ1-1	TGTGCCAGCAGCCCCGACCTAGGCGGGGGTACTGAAGCTTTCTTT	CASSPDLGGGTEAFF
TRBV13	-	TRBD1	TRBJ2-7	TGTGCCAGCAGCCGAGGGGGCAGGGGGCTCGAGCAGTACTTC	CASSRGGRGLEQYF
TRBV5-1	-	-	TRBJ2-4	TGCGCCAGCAGCCCGGGGGCCAAAAACATTCAGTACTTC	CASSPGAKNIQYF
TRBV19	-	-	TRBJ1-2	TGTGCCAGTAGTATGAGCGGGGGGCCCGGCTATGGCTACACCTTC	CASSMSGGPGYGYTF
TRBV7-9	-	-	TRBJ2-7	TGTGCCAGCAGCTACAGGGTTTCCTACGAGCAGTACTTC	CASSYRVSYEQYF
TRBV6-2/TRBV6-3	-	TRBD2	TRBJ2-5	TGTGCCAGCAGTCCCGGTTGGGATAGCGGGACCCAAGAGACCCAGTACTTC	CASSPGWDSGTQETQYF
TRBV5-1	few	TRBD1	TRBJ2-7	TGCGCCAGCAGCTTGCGGACAGGCTACGAGCAGTACTTC	CASSLRTGYEQYF
TRBV4-2	-	-	TRBJ1-1	TGTGCCAGCAGCCAAGTAGACATACAAGTCGAAGCTTTCTTT	CASSQVDIQVEAFF
TRBV6-5	-	TRBD2	TRBJ2-1	TGTGCCAGCAGTTTGACTAGCGGGGTCTCCTACAATGAGCAGTTCTTC	CASSLTSGVSYNEQFF
TRBV4-1	-	TRBD2	TRBJ2-1	TGCGCCAGCAGCCAAGCCCCCCCGACTAGCAGGAATGAGCAGTTCTTC	CASSQAPPTSRNEQFF
TRBV7-2	-	TRBD1	TRBJ1-5	TGTGCCAGCAGCCGTGGACAGGGGGCTAGGAGCAATCAGCCCCAGCATTTT	CASSRGQGARSNQPQHF
TRBV5-1	-	-	TRBJ2-7	TGCGCCAGCAGCCTCAGACAGGACTCCTACGAGCAGTACTTC	CASSLRQDSYEQYF
TRBV3-1/TRBV3-2	-	-	TRBJ1-1	TGTGCCAGCAGCCAAGACGCGGGAAACACTGAAGCTTTCTTT	CASSQDAGNTEAFF
TRBV7-6	-	-	TRBJ1-4	TGTGCCAGCAGCTTCACTGGGGGGTCGAATGAAAAACTGTTTTTT	CASSFTGGSNEKLFF
TRBV6-1	-	-	TRBJ2-2	TGTGCCAGCAGTGAGGACGGGGGAGTATTGGAGCTGTTTTTT	CASSEDGGVLELFF
TRBV9	-	TRBD2	TRBJ2-1	TGTGCCAGCAGCGTTGGCGGGGGACCATTCAATGAGCAGTTCTTC	CASSVGGGPFNEQFF
TRBV6-5	-	TRBD1	TRBJ1-2	TGTGCCAGCACCATGGGACAGGGAACGAGCGGCTACACCTTC	CASTMGQGTSGYTF
TRBV6-1	-	-	TRBJ1-6	TGTGCCAGCAGTGAAGGAGGGTCACCCCTCCACTTT	CASSEGGSPLHF